The entry below gives a single TCR beta chain sequence along with its context. Its antigen remains unidentified. Different DNA sequences within this sample yield the same CDR3. The study ran its PCR with 60 Vbeta and 13 Jbeta primers. The method was immunoSEQ multiplex PCR; TCRdb's version includes in-frame clones alone and lacks a portion of them. Seen here are 160,000 or so clones, about 80% observed once, and the top ten hold 1.3%. This CDR3 contains 15 residues. V lost 5 bases to trimming and J lost 0 bases, with 12 bases between them. Germline V lookup: CDR1 MNHNS, CDR2 SASEGT. The sample comes from a study of cytomegalovirus exposure and HLA in healthy donors. Overall study findings and caveats: Most TCR sequences were rare, but some public TCRs occurred in many donors. HLA alleles showed associations with approximately 15,000 TCR beta sequences in a later analysis, at a 0.05 false discovery rate.

Source material: PBMCs. The chain carries TRBV6-1 and TRBJ2-3; the D gene is possibly TRBD1 (5 bases). This TCR came from a man aged 25-45 years in good health and CMV-seronegative. CDR3 in DNA: TGTGCCAGCAGTTCCTTTAGGGGAAGCACAGATACGCAGTATTTT. The encoded protein is CASSSFRGSTDTQYF.